The T cell receptor beta chain described here comes from a study of blood T cell repertoires in COVID-19. Turning to the study itself: Samples taken during acute and convalescent COVID-19 were collected in the United States, Italy and Spain. Sources were T cells, B-cell-depleted T cells, or PBMCs; the material itself was cDNA or gDNA.

Per the original data handling: Using reference gene primer amplification, nucleated cell counts were estimated. Sequencing used immunoSEQ multiplex PCR; TCRdb keeps in-frame clones, though not all of them. Clonal size and the V and J genes are those of that table, whereas D and trimming came from the DNA. The data contain approximately 70,000 clones, roughly 85% of them seen just once; the ten biggest clones take up under 6%. Material: peripheral blood. The sequence was collected from a human donor in a cohort sampled during active COVID-19.

The CDR3 here is CASSQETGARNEQYF. Written as DNA, the CDR3 is TGTGCCAGCAGCCAAGAAACAGGGGCTAGGAACGAGCAGTACTTC. The chain uses TRBV3-1 (or the pseudogene TRBV3-2) and TRBJ2-7; 7 bases align to TRBD1. CDR1 and CDR2 from the germline V gene are LGHDT and YNNKEL (reference sequence). V shed 0 bases and J 5 bases; nucleotides not matched to a gene: 7. The length of the CDR3 is 15 residues.